The 20 T cell receptor beta chains in this list originate from one sample, sequenced in a study of CD8 T cells in ankylosing spondylitis. Study findings and constraints: Several highly homologous variants formed a TCR beta motif that appeared characteristic of ankylosing spondylitis blood.

TCRdb processed the 5' RACE reads anew with MiXCR; each CDR3 protein has one entry. The sample consists of about 480,000 distinct CDR3 sequences, 17% of them appearing once. Antigens for these TCRs are unknown. The sequenced sample was blood, either unsorted or a sorted T cell fraction (not recorded which). These receptors were collected from a male donor with ankylosing spondylitis.

This clonotype has a handful of counts. This chain joins TRBV6-2 or TRBV6-3 and TRBJ1-5, with D hard to call. Trimming took off 5 bases at V and 0 bases at J, with 8 bases between the two ends. The germline V gene has CDR1 MNHEY and CDR2 SVGEGT. CDR3 length: 14 residues. CDR3 in amino acids: CASSPSVSNQPQHF. The CDR3 DNA reads as TGTGCCAGCAGTCCCTCGGTTAGCAATCAGCCCCAGCATTTT.

The CDR3 DNA is TGTGCCAGCAGCTCGGCGGTAAGGACAGGTTCTCCCGAGCAGTACTTC. It is translated as CASSSAVRTGSPEQYF. The chain is built from TRBV7-9 and TRBJ2-7; the match to TRBD1 covers 7 bases. This CDR3 spans 16 amino acids. The ends lost 4 bases at V and 6 bases at J; junction bases unmatched: 15. The V gene's germline CDR1 is SEHNR and CDR2 FQNEAQ (reference sequence).

This clonotype was seen more than once but under ten times. The genes are TRBV12-3 or TRBV12-4 and TRBJ2-1; maybe TRBD2 (6 bases). V was clipped by 2 bases and J by 5 bases, with 13 bases between them. The CDR3 is made up of 15 amino acids. The CDR3 is CASSLFWTKNNEQFF. Written as DNA, the CDR3 is TGTGCCAGCAGTTTATTCTGGACTAAAAACAATGAGCAGTTCTTC.

Comment on this clonotype: Being one base from a much bigger clone, this may be a read error. This chain links TRBV5-1 with TRBJ2-3; 7 bases are a match to TRBD2. This CDR3 has 16 residues. From germline, CDR1 is SGHRS and CDR2 YFSETQ. The CDR3 protein is CASSLGRDYSTDSQYF. In DNA, the CDR3 is TGCGCCAGCAGCTTGGGCCGGGACTACAGCACAGATTCGCAGTATTTT.

This clonotype was found a few times. The gene calls are TRBV5-8 and TRBJ2-3, with no clear D. The CDR3 has 15 residues. Germline lookup yields CDR1 SGHTS and CDR2 YDEGEE. Trimming removed 0 bases from V and 1 base from J, with 9 bases in between. CDR3 bases: TGTGCCAGCAGCTTGGAACAGCCGGGCACAGATACGCAGTATTTT. Protein sequence: CASSLEQPGTDTQYF.

Comments on this clonotype: This clone may be a read error of a much larger clone one base away. The CDR3 loop is CASSPTGQGYEQCF. For the CDR3, the DNA is TGTGCCAGCAGTCCCACGGGACAGGGGTACGAGCAGTGCTTC. The V call is TRBV6-1, the J call TRBJ2-7, with 10 bases identical to TRBD1. CDR1 is MNHNS, CDR2 SASEGT, per germline. The CDR3 is 14 amino acids.

The V gene is TRBV6-5, the J gene TRBJ1-5, with D uncertain. This CDR3 is 15 amino acids long. Looked up from germline, CDR1 is MNHEY and CDR2 is SVGAGI. The V gene lost 2 bases and the J gene lost 2 bases, with 10 bases spanning the gap. The CDR3 loop is CASSYKGDRNQPQHF. CDR3 bases: TGTGCCAGCAGTTACAAGGGTGACCGCAATCAGCCCCAGCATTTT.

This chain links TRBV2 with TRBJ2-5; D tentatively fits TRBD1 or TRBD2 (5 bases each). Deletions cut 5 bases from V and 10 bases from J, with 20 bases between. The germline CDR1 and CDR2 sequences are SNHLY and FYNNEI. The CDR3 runs to 14 residues. DNA for the CDR3: TGTGCCAGCAGTTTTCTAGGGACGCTGAGGGACCAGTACTTC. Its protein is CASSFLGTLRDQYF.

This clonotype has just a few counts. The V and J genes are TRBV7-6 and TRBJ1-2, with 7 bases that match TRBD1. The CDR3 is 14 residues long. Germline V gives CDR1 SGHVS, CDR2 FNYEAQ. V gave up 4 bases and J gave up 5 bases; unmatched junction bases: 7. CDR3 nucleotide sequence: TGTGCCAGCAGCTCCTCTACAGGGGAATATGGCTACACCTTC. The encoded protein is CASSSSTGEYGYTF.

The V gene is TRBV6-5, the J gene TRBJ2-6; D gene uncertain. Trimming removed 4 bases from V and 4 bases from J, with 11 bases in between. There are 15 residues in the CDR3. Looked up from germline, CDR1 is MNHEY and CDR2 is SVGAGI. The CDR3 region is CASSSTYKGANVLTF. CDR3 DNA sequence: TGTGCCAGCAGTTCGACTTATAAGGGGGCCAACGTCCTGACTTTC.

The genes are TRBV15 and TRBJ1-5, with TRBD1 matching over 7 bases. Germline CDR1 is LNHNV and CDR2 is YYDKDF (reference sequence). CDR3 length: 18 amino acids. After removal of 2 bases from V and 0 bases from J, the junction contained 10 bases not matched to a gene. CDR3 coding DNA: TGTGCCACCAGCAGACAAACGAAGGGGGCTTATAGCAATCAGCCCCAGCATTTT. Its translation is CATSRQTKGAYSNQPQHF.

This clonotype was counted a few times. The chain links TRBV6-1 to TRBJ1-2, with TRBD1 matching over 8 bases. Germline trimming cut 6 bases from V and 2 bases from J; bases unmatched to any gene: 8. The germline V gene encodes CDR1 MNHNS and CDR2 SASEGT. CDR3 length: 15 amino acids. CDR3 region: CASRPDREKNYGYTF. CDR3 coding DNA: TGTGCCAGCAGACCGGACAGGGAGAAAAACTATGGCTACACCTTC.

The rearrangement uses TRBV12-3 or TRBV12-4 and TRBJ1-4, with D possibly matching TRBD1 (5 bases). V was trimmed by 3 bases and J by 4 bases, leaving 12 bases between them. The CDR3 is 15 residues long. The CDR3 protein is CASSFGDRNNEKLFF. CDR3 nucleotide sequence: TGTGCCAGCAGTTTTGGGGACCGAAATAATGAAAAACTGTTTTTT.

The genes are TRBV7-6 and TRBJ2-1; 8 bases map to TRBD2. The CDR3 totals 14 residues. The J segment lost 7 bases and the V segment lost 4 bases, leaving 6 bases of the junction unmatched. Per the germline V gene, CDR1 is SGHVS and CDR2 is FNYEAQ. The CDR3 coding sequence is TGTGCCAGCAGCTCCCCGGGGGGGCGAAATGAGCAGTTCTTC. The encoded protein is CASSSPGGRNEQFF.

This clonotype was seen a handful of times. The J gene is TRBJ2-7, the V gene TRBV11-2; a weak D match, TRBD1 (5 bases). The V gene lost 5 bases and the J gene lost 6 bases, with 20 bases spanning the gap. Germline-derived CDR1 and CDR2 are SGHAT and FQNNGV. The CDR3 loop spans 15 amino acids. CDR3 bases: TGTGCCAGCAGCCCCAGGGTGGTCACGGCAACCGAGCAGTACTTC. Translation gives CASSPRVVTATEQYF.

This clonotype was observed a handful of times. This chain joins TRBV7-9 and TRBJ1-1; a weak D match, TRBD1 (5 bases). The germline CDR1 and CDR2 sequences are SEHNR and FQNEAQ (reference sequence). CDR3 length equals 15 residues. The ends were cut back, 3 bases at V and 4 bases at J, with 15 bases in the middle. The CDR3 here is CASSLSGGSSTEAFF. The CDR3 DNA reads as TGTGCCAGCAGCTTGTCTGGGGGATCGAGCACTGAAGCTTTCTTT.

Written as DNA, the CDR3 is TGTGCCAGCACTGGGCAGCCCTCCTACAATGAGCAGTTCTTC. Its translation is CASTGQPSYNEQFF. This sequence joins TRBV6-1 and TRBJ2-1; the D is unclear. CDR1 is MNHNS, CDR2 SASEGT, per germline. V was clipped by 7 bases and J by 0 bases, with 10 bases between them. This CDR3 is built from 14 residues.

This sequence joins TRBV20-1 and TRBJ1-1, with D uncertain. V dropped 0 bases and J dropped 1 base, with 12 bases sitting between them. From germline, CDR1 is DFQATT and CDR2 SNEGSKA (reference sequence). This CDR3 is 15 amino acids long. The CDR3 here is CSARDGPHRNTEAFF. The CDR3 coding sequence is TGCAGTGCTAGAGATGGGCCACACAGGAACACTGAAGCTTTCTTT.

In its sample, this clonotype was seen many times. The chain joins TRBV11-2 to TRBJ1-2; 7 positions agree with TRBD1. CDR3 length equals 12 residues. Per the germline V gene, CDR1 is SGHAT and CDR2 is FQNNGV. Losses at the gene ends were 5 bases for V and 8 bases for J; bases not matched to a gene: 5. The CDR3 loop reads CASSAGGGGYTF. The CDR3 nucleotides are TGTGCCAGCAGCGCAGGGGGTGGAGGCTACACCTTC.

This chain uses TRBV20-1 with TRBJ2-3; 8 bases fit TRBD2. Germline values: CDR1 DFQATT, CDR2 SNEGSKA (reference sequence). V was pared by 4 bases and J by 0 bases, with 3 bases of the junction left unmatched. This CDR3 region has 14 residues. CDR3 region: CSAIQRGSTDTQYF. As DNA, the CDR3 is TGCAGTGCTATACAGCGGGGGAGCACAGATACGCAGTATTTT.